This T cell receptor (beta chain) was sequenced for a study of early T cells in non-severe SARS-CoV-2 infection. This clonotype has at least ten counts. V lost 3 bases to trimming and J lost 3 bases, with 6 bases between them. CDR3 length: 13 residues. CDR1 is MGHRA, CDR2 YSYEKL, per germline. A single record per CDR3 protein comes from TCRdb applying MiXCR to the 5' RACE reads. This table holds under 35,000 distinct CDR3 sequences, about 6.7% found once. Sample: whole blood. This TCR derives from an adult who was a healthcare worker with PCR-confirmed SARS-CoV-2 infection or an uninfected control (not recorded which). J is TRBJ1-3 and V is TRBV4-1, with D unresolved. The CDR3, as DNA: TGCGCCAGCAGCCAGGAGAGTGGAAACACCATATATTTT. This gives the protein CASSQESGNTIYF.